A single sample is the source of the 14 T cell receptor beta chains below, sequenced in a study of shared clonotypes between healthy human individuals. Naive CD8 isolation took CD45RO-negative cells positively selected for CCR7 and excluded terminally differentiated effector memory CD45RA+ cells. Sequencing was performed with immunoSEQ multiplex PCR; in TCRdb, only in-frame clones are kept and a portion is missing. This table has just over 2,000,000 clones, approximately 94% appearing once. The sequenced sample was naive CD8+ T cells sorted from blood. These receptors all come from a man aged 18 to 29 in good health.

As regards this clone: The sample has other DNA sequences that encode this CDR3 too. The chain links TRBV11-2 to TRBJ2-7; D ambiguous. V lost 2 bases to trimming and J lost 3 bases, with 8 bases between them. The CDR3 runs 13 residues. The V gene's germline CDR1 is SGHAT and CDR2 FQNNGV. CDR3 DNA sequence: TGTGCCAGCAGCTTATCCCTAGACTACGAGCAGTACTTC. Its translation is CASSLSLDYEQYF.

The rearrangement uses TRBV6-5 and TRBJ2-5; 7 nucleotides align to TRBD2. CDR3 length: 15 residues. The V gene end was trimmed by 2 bases and the J gene end by 2 bases; junction bases not matched to a gene: 5. From germline, CDR1 is MNHEY and CDR2 SVGAGI. This chain's CDR3 is CASSYLTAGQETQYF. As DNA, the CDR3 is TGTGCCAGCAGTTACCTCACAGCGGGGCAAGAGACCCAGTACTTC.

The V call is TRBV9, the J call TRBJ2-3; D remains unclear. Trimming pared 1 base from V and 6 bases from J, leaving 6 bases between. The CDR3 consists of 12 residues. The germline V gene encodes CDR1 SGDLS and CDR2 YYNGEE. For the CDR3, the DNA is TGTGCCAGCAGCGTAATGGAGGATACGCAGTATTTT. Translating it yields CASSVMEDTQYF.

This chain connects TRBV5-6 to TRBJ2-1; D uncertain. CDR1 and CDR2 from the germline V gene are SGHDT and YYEEEE. Trimming stripped 4 bases from V and 3 bases from J, with 5 bases between. The CDR3 runs to 12 residues. The CDR3 nucleotides read TGTGCCAGCAGCCCGGACTACAATGAGCAGTTCTTC. Residues: CASSPDYNEQFF.

This chain connects TRBV10-1 to TRBJ2-7; D uncertain. V dropped 4 bases and J dropped 0 bases, with 7 bases sitting between them. The germline V gene has CDR1 WNHNN and CDR2 SYGVQD (reference sequence). The CDR3 covers 13 residues. The CDR3 sequence is CASSASISYEQYF. In DNA form, the CDR3 reads TGCGCCAGCAGTGCAAGCATCTCCTACGAGCAGTACTTC.

Details on this clone: Other DNA sequences in the sample encode the same CDR3. The chain combines TRBV9 with TRBJ1-1, with D uncertain. This CDR3 spans 14 amino acids. V dropped 0 bases and J dropped 4 bases, with 10 bases sitting between them. Germline CDR1 SGDLS, CDR2 YYNGEE. The CDR3 spells CASSVGHPSTEAFF. CDR3 nucleotide sequence: TGTGCCAGCAGCGTAGGCCATCCTTCCACTGAAGCTTTCTTT.

In regard to this clone: Other nucleotide sequences in the sample specify the same CDR3. The chain joins TRBV11-2 to TRBJ2-7, with D possibly being TRBD1 (5 bases). Germline V gives CDR1 SGHAT, CDR2 FQNNGV. V lost 0 bases and J 4 bases, leaving 10 bases between the germline ends. This CDR3 comprises 14 residues. CDR3 region: CASSLDRGFYEQYF. The CDR3 coding sequence is TGTGCCAGCAGCTTAGATAGGGGTTTTTACGAGCAGTACTTC.

About this clone: The sample has other DNA sequences that encode this CDR3 too. J is TRBJ1-1 and V is TRBV7-9; no definite D call. The V gene lost 6 bases and the J gene lost 1 base, with 9 bases spanning the gap. Germline V gene lookup returns CDR1 SEHNR and CDR2 FQNEAQ (reference sequence). The CDR3 loop spans 13 amino acids. In DNA, the CDR3 is TGTGCCAGCAGTCTCCTGACGAACACTGAAGCTTTCTTT. Translating it yields CASSLLTNTEAFF.

J is TRBJ2-1 and V is TRBV5-6; D possibly corresponds to TRBD2 (6 bases). The CDR3 runs 16 residues. Germline CDR1 is SGHDT and CDR2 is YYEEEE. The germline V and J ends were trimmed by 4 bases and 0 bases, with 14 bases remaining between them. CDR3 in amino acids: CASSQMGGPSYNEQFF. CDR3 DNA sequence: TGTGCCAGCAGCCAAATGGGGGGACCCTCCTACAATGAGCAGTTCTTC.

This chain joins TRBV5-8 and TRBJ1-5, with a weak D call TRBD1 (6 bases). Trimming removed 3 bases from V and 5 bases from J, with 15 bases in between. The CDR3 length is 15 residues. Germline lookup yields CDR1 SGHTS and CDR2 YDEGEE. Here the CDR3 reads CASSSDSGIDQPQHF. The CDR3 DNA is TGTGCCAGCAGCTCGGACAGTGGTATAGATCAGCCCCAGCATTTT.

The chain uses TRBV4-1 and TRBJ2-7; TRBD2 agrees at 10 bases. Trimming at V came to 0 bases and at J to 3 bases, leaving 5 bases not matched to a gene. The CDR3 contains 16 residues. In germline, CDR1 is MGHRA, CDR2 YSYEKL. In nucleotides, the CDR3 is TGCGCCAGCAGCCAAGATACTAGCGGGGCCCTCTACGAGCAGTACTTC. Translated: CASSQDTSGALYEQYF.

V and J are TRBV19 and TRBJ2-1; 7 bases fit TRBD1. CDR1 and CDR2 from the germline V gene are LNHDA and SQIVND (reference sequence). The CDR3 length is 15 residues. Trimming at V came to 2 bases and at J to 8 bases, leaving 9 bases not matched to a gene. The chain's CDR3 is CASSIWHRGVDEQFF. DNA of the CDR3: TGTGCCAGTAGTATATGGCACAGGGGAGTGGATGAGCAGTTCTTC.

This chain links TRBV19 with TRBJ2-7, with D perhaps matching TRBD2 (6 bases). The CDR3 extends over 14 amino acids. V was clipped by 1 base and J by 3 bases, with 10 bases between them. The germline gives CDR1 LNHDA, CDR2 SQIVND (reference sequence). CDR3 nucleotide sequence: TGTGCCAGTAGTATAGGACTAGTCGACTACGAGCAGTACTTC. It encodes CASSIGLVDYEQYF.

This chain connects TRBV7-9 to TRBJ2-3; D gene unclear. Germline V gene sequence: CDR1 SEHNR, CDR2 FQNEAQ (reference sequence). This CDR3 has 13 residues. The V end lost 5 bases, the J end lost 2 bases, and 8 bases lay between the germline ends. CDR3 bases: TGTGCCAGCAGCCCCGAACTCACAGATACGCAGTATTTT. Amino acid sequence: CASSPELTDTQYF.